The T cell receptor (beta chain) under discussion was sequenced for a study of cytomegalovirus exposure and HLA in healthy donors. Study-wide results and limits: Across all donors, roughly uniform sequencing depth was an assumption of the presence/absence analyses.

V shed 2 bases, J shed 4 bases, and the junction held 2 bases outside the gene matches. This CDR3 has 14 amino acids. Germline CDR1 MNHEY, CDR2 SMNVEV (reference sequence). The PCR made use of 60 Vbeta and 13 Jbeta primers. Profiling relied on immunoSEQ multiplex PCR, and the TCRdb table lists in-frame clones only, not all of them. The sample lists about 160,000 clones; around 82% were seen once. Comment on this clone: Its antigen remains unknown.

The sample consisted of PBMCs. The chain uses TRBV27 and TRBJ2-7, with 10 bases fitting TRBD2. The source is a boy aged 2-15 years in good health and CMV-seronegative. The CDR3 loop is CASSLLAGDYEQYF. The DNA for the CDR3 is TGTGCCAGCAGTTTACTAGCGGGAGATTACGAGCAGTACTTC.